Sequencing of this T cell receptor (beta chain) was carried out in a study of T-cell memory formation after mild COVID-19. In germline, CDR1 is SEHNR, CDR2 FQNEAQ (reference sequence). The V gene end was trimmed by 3 bases and the J gene end by 3 bases; junction bases not matched to a gene: 6. This CDR3 has 15 residues. The sample holds a few counts of this clonotype. Its specificity is unknown. Overall study results and limits: Clones shrinking from day 15 to 85 showed even CD4/CD8 mixes; later expanders tilted CD4+. The study found contracting CD4+ clones mainly in CM and EM and contracting CD8+ clones in EMRA.

The 5'RACE method, run with constant-segment primers, produced TCR alpha and TCR beta cDNA libraries (carrying sample barcodes and UMIs). One entry per CDR3 protein results from TCRdb running MiXCR on the 5' RACE reads. Among about 82,000 distinct CDR3 sequences listed, approximately 13% were seen once. The TCR was taken from an adult woman who had mild COVID-19 (a few samples of this study predate the infection). Cell type and time point are not known. The rearrangement joins TRBV7-9 to TRBJ1-2; 8 positions agree with TRBD1. The sequenced sample consisted of PBMCs or a T cell subset sorted from them (not recorded which). The CDR3 loop reads CASSLGDRPDYGYTF. DNA for the CDR3: TGTGCCAGCAGCTTGGGGGACAGGCCCGACTATGGCTACACCTTC.